Listed below are T cell receptor beta chains from one sample, sequenced in a study of T cell responses to AZD1222 COVID-19 vaccine. Libraries were prepared by immunoSEQ multiplex PCR; TCRdb keeps only in-frame clonotypes and omits some of them. Of 120,000 to 150,000 clones in the sample, roughly 89% were seen once. Sequencing was performed on peripheral blood, taken on day 0 of AZD1222 vaccination. These receptors all stem from an adult in good health. The CDR3 runs from the conserved cysteine through the conserved F or W. The D gene is left open where the match is weak. Not every row has a clone size; where given, it reads once, few, many or a size class.

v_call: TRBV6-1
clone_size: once
j_call: TRBJ1-2
d_call: NA
cdr3_nt: TGTGCCAGCAGTGAGGGCCCTAACTATGGCTACACCTTC
cdr3_aa: CASSEGPNYGYTF

v_call: TRBV18
clone_size: NA
j_call: TRBJ2-7
d_call: NA
cdr3_nt: TGTGCCAGCTCACCACCGGTAGGCAGGGCGCACTCCTACGAGCAGTACTTC
cdr3_aa: CASSPPVGRAHSYEQYF

v_call: TRBV6-2/TRBV6-3
clone_size: NA
j_call: TRBJ1-5
d_call: NA
cdr3_nt: TGTGCCAGCAGTTACTCGATTAGCAATCAGCCCCAGCATTTT
cdr3_aa: CASSYSISNQPQHF

v_call: TRBV7-2
clone_size: NA
j_call: TRBJ1-3
d_call: TRBD1
cdr3_nt: TGTGCCAGCAGCCTGCGGACAGGCATCTACTCTGGAAACACCATATATTTT
cdr3_aa: CASSLRTGIYSGNTIYF

v_call: TRBV6-5
clone_size: NA
j_call: TRBJ2-3
d_call: NA
cdr3_nt: TGTGCCAGCAGTCACAGGGAAAACACAGATACGCAGTATTTT
cdr3_aa: CASSHRENTDTQYF

v_call: TRBV15
clone_size: NA
j_call: TRBJ2-1
d_call: TRBD2
cdr3_nt: TGTGCCACCAGCAGAGGACTTTGGCGGGGGGGAGTTCTTTCCTACAATGAGCAGTTCTTC
cdr3_aa: CATSRGLWRGGVLSYNEQFF

v_call: TRBV27
clone_size: NA
j_call: TRBJ1-2
d_call: TRBD1
cdr3_nt: TGTGCCAGCAGACCCCCGCAGGGGGCGGGAGGCTACACCTTC
cdr3_aa: CASRPPQGAGGYTF

v_call: TRBV9
clone_size: NA
j_call: TRBJ2-1
d_call: TRBD2
cdr3_nt: TGTGCCAGCAGCGTAGCCCAGCGGGAGTGGGTCAATGAGCAGTTCTTC
cdr3_aa: CASSVAQREWVNEQFF

v_call: TRBV28
clone_size: once
j_call: TRBJ2-3
d_call: TRBD2
cdr3_nt: TGTGCCAGCAGTTCAGGACTAGCGGGTTACACAGATACGCAGTATTTT
cdr3_aa: CASSSGLAGYTDTQYF

v_call: TRBV6-1
clone_size: NA
j_call: TRBJ1-1
d_call: NA
cdr3_nt: TGTGCCAGCAGTGAAGCGTTTCAAGGAACTGAAGCTTTCTTT
cdr3_aa: CASSEAFQGTEAFF

v_call: TRBV6-2/TRBV6-3
clone_size: once
j_call: TRBJ2-1
d_call: TRBD1
cdr3_nt: TGTGCCAGCAGTTACACTCTGACAGGGCTCTACAATGAGCAGTTCTTC
cdr3_aa: CASSYTLTGLYNEQFF

v_call: TRBV6-2/TRBV6-3
clone_size: NA
j_call: TRBJ1-5
d_call: NA
cdr3_nt: TGTGCCAGCAGCAGCACTAACAGGGATTGGGAGCCCCAGCATTTT
cdr3_aa: CASSSTNRDWEPQHF

v_call: TRBV28
clone_size: NA
j_call: TRBJ2-2
d_call: NA
cdr3_nt: TGTGCCTCATTTAGGCTTTCGACCGGGGAGCTGTTTTTT
cdr3_aa: CASFRLSTGELFF

v_call: TRBV27
clone_size: NA
j_call: TRBJ2-1
d_call: TRBD2
cdr3_nt: TGTGCCAGCAGTCCCGGGACTAGCGGGACCAATGAGCAGTTCTTC
cdr3_aa: CASSPGTSGTNEQFF

v_call: TRBV18
clone_size: NA
j_call: TRBJ1-2
d_call: NA
cdr3_nt: TGTGCCAGCTCACGTGGCAGAAAGGATTTC
cdr3_aa: CASSRGRKDF

v_call: TRBV4-2
clone_size: NA
j_call: TRBJ1-6
d_call: NA
cdr3_nt: TGTGCCAGCAGCCAAGCCTCAAATTCACCCCTCCACTTT
cdr3_aa: CASSQASNSPLHF

v_call: TRBV5-5
clone_size: NA
j_call: TRBJ2-5
d_call: NA
cdr3_nt: TGTGCCAGCAGCTTGGGGGTTGGGGGACCGACCCAAGAGACCCAGTACTTC
cdr3_aa: CASSLGVGGPTQETQYF

v_call: TRBV5-6
clone_size: NA
j_call: TRBJ1-6
d_call: NA
cdr3_nt: TGTGCCAGCTCGGAGGGCCCGAAATCCGAGCTGGATTCACCCCTCCACTTT
cdr3_aa: CASSEGPKSELDSPLHF

v_call: TRBV9
clone_size: NA
j_call: TRBJ2-7
d_call: TRBD2
cdr3_nt: TGTGCCAGCAGCGCGGGGGGGACCGAGCAGTACTTC
cdr3_aa: CASSAGGTEQYF

v_call: TRBV4-1
clone_size: few
j_call: TRBJ2-7
d_call: NA
cdr3_nt: TGCGCCAGCAGCCAAGTGATGGAGGGCTACGAGCAGTACTTC
cdr3_aa: CASSQVMEGYEQYF

v_call: TRBV4-2
clone_size: NA
j_call: TRBJ2-7
d_call: NA
cdr3_nt: TGTGCCAGCAGCCAAGATCAAGGAGACTCCTACGAGCAGTACTTC
cdr3_aa: CASSQDQGDSYEQYF

v_call: TRBV4-1
clone_size: NA
j_call: TRBJ2-1
d_call: NA
cdr3_nt: TGCGCCAGCAGCCAAGGACTAAGATTCTTTAACAATGAGCAGTTCTTC
cdr3_aa: CASSQGLRFFNNEQFF

v_call: TRBV9
clone_size: NA
j_call: TRBJ1-4
d_call: NA
cdr3_nt: TGTGCCAGCAGCCGGGCCTCTAATGAAAAACTGTTTTTT
cdr3_aa: CASSRASNEKLFF

v_call: TRBV2
clone_size: NA
j_call: TRBJ2-5
d_call: TRBD1
cdr3_nt: TGTGCCAGCAGTGTCCTAGGACAGGGGTTGTTAGAGACCCAGTACTTC
cdr3_aa: CASSVLGQGLLETQYF

v_call: TRBV6-5
clone_size: NA
j_call: TRBJ2-6
d_call: NA
cdr3_nt: TGTGCCAGCCTCGGTGTGGGGCTTGGGGCCAACGTCCTGACTTTC
cdr3_aa: CASLGVGLGANVLTF

v_call: TRBV5-1
clone_size: NA
j_call: TRBJ2-7
d_call: NA
cdr3_nt: TGCGCCAGCAGCTACGGACATTTCTACGAGCAGTACTTC
cdr3_aa: CASSYGHFYEQYF

v_call: TRBV4-2
clone_size: NA
j_call: TRBJ2-4
d_call: TRBD2
cdr3_nt: TGTGCCAGCAGCCCAGCCGGGACTAGCGGGAGAAACGAAAACATTCAGTACTTC
cdr3_aa: CASSPAGTSGRNENIQYF

v_call: TRBV29-1
clone_size: NA
j_call: TRBJ2-2
d_call: NA
cdr3_nt: TGCAGCGTTTCAGACAGGACCCACCGGGAGCTGTTTTTT
cdr3_aa: CSVSDRTHRELFF

v_call: TRBV4-1
clone_size: NA
j_call: TRBJ1-1
d_call: NA
cdr3_nt: TGCGCCAGCAGCCAAGGCGCCGCCAGAGGGAAATGGAACACTGAAGCTTTCTTT
cdr3_aa: CASSQGAARGKWNTEAFF

v_call: TRBV5-6
clone_size: NA
j_call: TRBJ2-1
d_call: TRBD1
cdr3_nt: TGTGCCAGCAGCTTTGGGACAGGGGCGGGTGAGCAGTTCTTC
cdr3_aa: CASSFGTGAGEQFF

v_call: TRBV15
clone_size: NA
j_call: TRBJ2-1
d_call: NA
cdr3_nt: TGTGCCACCAGCGGGCCCAGAGGCAATGAGCAGTTCTTC
cdr3_aa: CATSGPRGNEQFF

v_call: TRBV4-3
clone_size: NA
j_call: TRBJ2-1
d_call: NA
cdr3_nt: TGCGCCAGCAGCCCCCTGGGCTCCTACAATGAGCAGTTCTTC
cdr3_aa: CASSPLGSYNEQFF

v_call: TRBV3-1/TRBV3-2
clone_size: NA
j_call: TRBJ1-6
d_call: NA
cdr3_nt: TGTGCCAGCAGCCAAGAGGTTCTTAATTCACCCCTCCACTTT
cdr3_aa: CASSQEVLNSPLHF

v_call: TRBV7-2
clone_size: NA
j_call: TRBJ2-5
d_call: NA
cdr3_nt: TGTGCCAGCAGCTCCCCTCGCCGGGGTGGAGCGGAGACCCAGTACTTC
cdr3_aa: CASSSPRRGGAETQYF

v_call: TRBV4-1
clone_size: NA
j_call: TRBJ2-1
d_call: TRBD2
cdr3_nt: TGCGCCAGCAGCCCGTCTACCGGGAGGGCCTTATGGAATGAGCAGTTCTTC
cdr3_aa: CASSPSTGRALWNEQFF

v_call: TRBV6-1
clone_size: NA
j_call: TRBJ2-7
d_call: NA
cdr3_nt: TGTGCCACCAGGGGAGCGGGGACAGACTACGAGCAGTACTTC
cdr3_aa: CATRGAGTDYEQYF

v_call: TRBV28
clone_size: NA
j_call: TRBJ1-1
d_call: NA
cdr3_nt: TGTGCCAGCAGACGGGGACTCAAGAACACTGAAGCTTTCTTT
cdr3_aa: CASRRGLKNTEAFF